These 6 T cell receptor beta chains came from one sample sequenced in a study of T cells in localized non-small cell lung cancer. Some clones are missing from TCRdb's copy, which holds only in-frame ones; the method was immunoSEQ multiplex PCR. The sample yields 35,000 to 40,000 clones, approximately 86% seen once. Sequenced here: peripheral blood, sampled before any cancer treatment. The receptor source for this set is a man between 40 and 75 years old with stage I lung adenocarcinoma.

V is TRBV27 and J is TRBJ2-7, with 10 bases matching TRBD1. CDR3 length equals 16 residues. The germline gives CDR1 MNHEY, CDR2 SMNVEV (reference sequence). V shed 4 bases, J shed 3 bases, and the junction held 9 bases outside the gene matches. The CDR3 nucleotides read TGTGCCAGCAGTTCCGGACCGGGACAGGGGAGCTACGAGCAGTACTTC. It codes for CASSSGPGQGSYEQYF.

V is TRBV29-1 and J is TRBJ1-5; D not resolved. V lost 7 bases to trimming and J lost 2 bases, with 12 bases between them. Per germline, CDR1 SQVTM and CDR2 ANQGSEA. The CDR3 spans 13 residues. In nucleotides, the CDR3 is TGCAGCGCCTCCGGAGGAGGCAATCAGCCCCAGCATTTT. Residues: CSASGGGNQPQHF.

This chain's CDR3 is CSVGENQGQPQHF. DNA for the CDR3: TGCAGCGTGGGGGAAAATCAAGGGCAGCCCCAGCATTTT. V and J are TRBV29-1 and TRBJ1-5; maybe TRBD1 (5 bases). Germline V gene lookup returns CDR1 SQVTM and CDR2 ANQGSEA. The CDR3 extends over 13 amino acids. The germline V and J ends were trimmed by 6 bases and 7 bases, with 16 bases remaining between them.

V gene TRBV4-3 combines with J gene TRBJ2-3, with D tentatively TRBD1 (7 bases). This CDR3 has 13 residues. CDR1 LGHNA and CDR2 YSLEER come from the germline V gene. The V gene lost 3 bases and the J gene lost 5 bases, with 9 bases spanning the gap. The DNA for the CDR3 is TGCGCCAGCAGCCACAGGGGGGAAGATACGCAGTATTTT. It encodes CASSHRGEDTQYF.

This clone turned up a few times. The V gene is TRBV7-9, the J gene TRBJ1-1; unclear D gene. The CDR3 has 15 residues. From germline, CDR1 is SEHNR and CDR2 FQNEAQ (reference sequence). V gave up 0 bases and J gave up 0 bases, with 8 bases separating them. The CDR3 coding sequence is TGTGCCAGCAGCTTAGCGCCCAGTATGAACACTGAAGCTTTCTTT. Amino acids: CASSLAPSMNTEAFF.

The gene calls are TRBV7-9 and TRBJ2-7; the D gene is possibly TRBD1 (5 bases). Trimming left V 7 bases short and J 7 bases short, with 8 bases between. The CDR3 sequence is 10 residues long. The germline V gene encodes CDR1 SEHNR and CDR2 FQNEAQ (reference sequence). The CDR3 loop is CASTHREQYF. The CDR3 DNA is TGTGCCAGCACCCACAGGGAGCAGTACTTC.